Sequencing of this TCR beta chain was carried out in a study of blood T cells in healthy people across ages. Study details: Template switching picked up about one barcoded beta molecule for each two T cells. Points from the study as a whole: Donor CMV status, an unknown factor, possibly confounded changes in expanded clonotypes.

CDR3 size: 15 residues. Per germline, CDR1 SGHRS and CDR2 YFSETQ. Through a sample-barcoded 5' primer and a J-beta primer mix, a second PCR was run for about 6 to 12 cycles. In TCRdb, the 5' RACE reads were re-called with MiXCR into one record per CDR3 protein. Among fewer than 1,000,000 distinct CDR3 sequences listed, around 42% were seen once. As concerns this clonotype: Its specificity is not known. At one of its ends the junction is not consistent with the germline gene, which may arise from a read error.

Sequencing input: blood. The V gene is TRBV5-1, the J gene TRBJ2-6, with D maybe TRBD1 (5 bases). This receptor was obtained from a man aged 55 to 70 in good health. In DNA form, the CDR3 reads TGCGCCAGCAGCTCGGAGATCTCTGGGGCCGACGTCCTGACTTTC. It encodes CASSSEISGADVLTF.